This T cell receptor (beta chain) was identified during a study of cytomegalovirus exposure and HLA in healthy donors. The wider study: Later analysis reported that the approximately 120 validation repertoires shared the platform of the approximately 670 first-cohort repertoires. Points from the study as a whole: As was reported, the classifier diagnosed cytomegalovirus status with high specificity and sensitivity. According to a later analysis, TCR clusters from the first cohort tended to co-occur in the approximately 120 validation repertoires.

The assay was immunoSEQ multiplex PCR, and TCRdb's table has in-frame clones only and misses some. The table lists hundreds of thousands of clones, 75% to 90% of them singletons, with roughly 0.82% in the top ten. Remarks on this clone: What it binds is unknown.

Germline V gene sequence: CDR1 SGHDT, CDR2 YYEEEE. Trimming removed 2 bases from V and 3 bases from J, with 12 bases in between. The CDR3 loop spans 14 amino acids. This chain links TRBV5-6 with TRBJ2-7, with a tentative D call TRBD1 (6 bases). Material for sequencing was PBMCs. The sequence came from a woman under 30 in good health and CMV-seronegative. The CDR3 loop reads CASSLPGASYEQYF. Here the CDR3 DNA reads TGTGCCAGCAGCTTACCAGGGGCGAGCTACGAGCAGTACTTC.